What follows is one T cell receptor (beta chain) and its context. A junction end diverges from the germline sequence, so it may reflect a read error. CDR3 length: 14 amino acids. The V gene's germline CDR1 is SGHTA and CDR2 FQGTGA. Samples came from axillary lymph nodes draining the breast cancer. The data derive from a study of breast tumors, draining lymph nodes, adjacent tissues. TCRdb reprocessed the multiplex PCR reads with MiXCR, giving one entry per CDR3 protein. This sample has about 180,000 distinct CDR3 sequences; about 30% occur once, and the top ten carry about 4%. The clonotype originates from a female donor with breast cancer. Some clones in this sample may be carry-over from other donors' samples. The rearrangement uses TRBV7-3 and TRBJ1-6; 9 bases agree with TRBD1. Material for sequencing was axillary lymph node tissue. The DNA of the CDR3 is TGTGCCAACACCGTGGGACAGGGTGGTTCACCCCTTCACTTT. Its protein is CANTVGQGGSPLHF.